The rows below give T cell receptor beta chains drawn from one sample of a study of early T cells in non-severe SARS-CoV-2 infection. TCRdb reprocessed the 5' RACE reads via MiXCR and lists one record per CDR3 protein. This sample has roughly 29,000 distinct CDR3 sequences, with approximately 4.2% found just once. Material for sequencing was whole blood. Source of these receptors: an adult who was a healthcare worker with PCR-confirmed SARS-CoV-2 infection or an uninfected control (not recorded which). CDR3s include the opening cysteine and the closing phenylalanine or tryptophan. The D gene is left open where the match is weak. Only part of the rows carry a size: once, few, many, or a class if the clone is expanded.

TRBV12-3/TRBV12-4	many	-	TRBJ2-6	CASSFGTRVLTF	TGTGCCAGCAGTTTCGGGACCAGGGTCCTGACTTTC
TRBV6-4	many	TRBD2	TRBJ2-3	CASSKLAGAPDTQYF	TGTGCCAGCAGTAAGCTAGCGGGGGCCCCGGACACGCAGTATTTT
TRBV30	many	-	TRBJ2-2	CAWSGQGNSGELFF	TGTGCCTGGAGTGGGCAGGGGAATAGTGGGGAGCTGTTTTTT
TRBV3-1	many	TRBD2	TRBJ2-7	CASSQDLAGAYEQYF	TGTGCCAGCAGCCAAGACCTAGCGGGAGCCTACGAGCAGTACTTC
TRBV9	many	-	TRBJ2-5	CASSPPGETQYF	TGTGCCAGCTCCCCGCCCGGAGAGACCCAGTACTTC
TRBV5-4	many	TRBD1	TRBJ1-4	CASSSHPGQPDEKLFF	TGTGCCAGCAGCTCCCATCCGGGACAGCCGGATGAAAAACTGTTTTTT
TRBV11-2	many	-	TRBJ2-2	CASSLRTRDNPTGELFF	TGTGCCAGCAGCTTACGGACCCGGGACAATCCCACCGGGGAGCTGTTTTTT
TRBV20-1	once	-	TRBJ1-3	CSAEGPFSGNTIYF	TGCAGTGCTGAGGGTCCCTTCTCTGGAAACACCATATATTTT
TRBV28	few	-	TRBJ2-2	CASSLVGAGELFF	TGTGCCAGCAGTTTAGTTGGAGCCGGGGAGCTGTTTTTT
TRBV28	many	-	TRBJ2-2	CASSFIGSGTGELFF	TGTGCCAGCAGTTTCATCGGGAGTGGCACCGGGGAGCTGTTTTTT
TRBV28	few	TRBD2	TRBJ2-1	CASPPLAGNEQFF	TGTGCCAGCCCCCCGTTAGCGGGCAATGAGCAGTTCTTC
TRBV5-1	many	-	TRBJ2-3	CASSTRTSPSTDTQYF	TGCGCCAGCAGCACAAGGACATCCCCTAGCACAGATACGCAGTATTTT
TRBV10-3	many	TRBD1	TRBJ2-7	CAISPGQGGPYEQYF	TGTGCCATCAGCCCGGGACAGGGGGGACCCTACGAGCAGTACTTC
TRBV30	few	-	TRBJ1-6	CAWSERAGYNSPLHF	TGTGCCTGGAGTGAAAGGGCAGGATATAATTCACCCCTCCACTTT
TRBV28	medium-sized	-	TRBJ2-5	CASSSPETQQAVTQYF	TGTGCCAGCAGTTCACCGGAAACACAACAAGCGGTGACCCAGTACTTC
TRBV7-6	-	-	TRBJ2-5	CASSFVKETQYF	TGTGCCAGCAGCTTCGTAAAAGAGACCCAGTACTTC
TRBV11-2	many	-	TRBJ2-1	CASSLDGTPYNEQFF	TGTGCCAGCAGCTTAGACGGGACTCCTTACAATGAGCAGTTCTTC
TRBV29-1	few	TRBD2	TRBJ2-5	CSVAFGASGRGETQYF	TGCAGCGTTGCATTTGGAGCTAGCGGGAGAGGAGAGACCCAGTACTTC
TRBV20-1	many	TRBD1	TRBJ1-5	CSAGQGNDQPQHF	TGCAGTGCTGGACAGGGGAATGATCAGCCCCAGCATTTT
TRBV5-4	many	-	TRBJ2-3	CASSLGGTSSSTDTQYF	TGTGCCAGCAGCTTGGGCGGGACTTCTTCTAGCACAGATACGCAGTATTTT
TRBV30	-	TRBD2	TRBJ2-1	CAWRKGLAGKQFF	TGTGCCTGGAGGAAGGGACTAGCGGGGAAGCAGTTCTTC
TRBV28	-	-	TRBJ1-4	CASSLMGEKLFF	TGTGCCAGCAGTTTAATGGGTGAAAAACTGTTTTTT
TRBV11-2	many	TRBD1	TRBJ1-4	CASSLDLQGNEKLFF	TGTGCCAGCAGCTTAGATCTACAGGGGAATGAAAAACTGTTTTTT
TRBV3-1	many	-	TRBJ1-1	CASSQGGGAIMNTEAFF	TGTGCCAGCAGCCAAGGAGGGGGGGCGATTATGAACACTGAAGCTTTCTTT
TRBV28	many	-	TRBJ2-3	CSHGGPSTDTQYF	TGTTCGCACGGGGGACCTAGCACAGATACGCAGTATTTT
TRBV7-3	-	-	TRBJ2-2	CASSWTVRGELFF	TGTGCCAGCAGCTGGACCGTGCGCGGGGAGCTGTTTTTT
TRBV3-1	few	TRBD1	TRBJ2-3	CASSPRRTGAYTDTQYF	TGTGCCAGCAGCCCAAGGAGGACAGGCGCGTACACAGATACGCAGTATTTT
TRBV2	-	-	TRBJ2-7	CASSARVGEQYF	TGTGCCAGCAGTGCTAGAGTAGGCGAGCAGTACTTC
TRBV19	many	-	TRBJ2-7	CASSPAGPTDFSYEQYF	TGTGCCAGTAGTCCCGCGGGTCCGACAGACTTCTCCTACGAGCAGTACTTC
TRBV25-1	many	-	TRBJ2-7	CASTAGAYEQYF	TGTGCCAGCACGGCGGGGGCTTACGAGCAGTACTTC
TRBV5-1	many	-	TRBJ2-7	CASSYENLSTEQYF	TGCGCCAGCAGCTATGAAAACCTATCAACCGAGCAGTACTTC
TRBV15	many	TRBD1	TRBJ1-5	CATSPQGALNQPQHF	TGTGCCACCAGCCCTCAGGGGGCCCTCAATCAGCCCCAGCATTTT
TRBV5-6	many	-	TRBJ2-3	CASSLGLAAASTDTQYF	TGTGCCAGCAGCTTGGGGTTAGCGGCCGCTAGCACAGATACGCAGTATTTT
TRBV12-3/TRBV12-4	many	-	TRBJ1-5	CASRTEQGNQPQHF	TGTGCCAGCAGGACAGAACAGGGAAATCAGCCCCAGCATTTT
TRBV7-8	-	-	TRBJ2-1	CASTIARGEDNEQFF	TGTGCCAGCACCATAGCCCGGGGAGAGGATAATGAGCAGTTCTTC
TRBV7-3	many	-	TRBJ1-1	CASSSGAGDEAFF	TGTGCCAGCAGCTCGGGGGCCGGAGATGAAGCTTTCTTT
TRBV3-1	many	-	TRBJ2-2	CASSLILNTGELFF	TGTGCCAGCAGCCTAATTCTGAACACCGGGGAGCTGTTTTTT
TRBV5-1	few	TRBD2	TRBJ2-7	CASSLRTSGIYEQYF	TGCGCCAGCAGCCTAAGGACTAGCGGGATCTACGAGCAGTACTTC
TRBV7-2	many	-	TRBJ1-1	CASSRYDGGAFF	TGTGCCAGCAGCCGCTATGATGGGGGGGCTTTCTTT
TRBV5-6	few	-	TRBJ2-5	CASSLYGGKETQYF	TGTGCCAGCAGCTTGTACGGCGGCAAAGAGACCCAGTACTTC
TRBV5-6	many	-	TRBJ1-1	CASTDSTGFTEAFF	TGTGCCAGCACCGACTCAACAGGGTTCACTGAAGCTTTCTTT
TRBV7-2	many	TRBD1	TRBJ2-7	CASSLLFGTGGGEQYF	TGTGCCAGCAGCTTGTTGTTCGGGACAGGGGGAGGTGAGCAGTACTTC
TRBV20-1	many	-	TRBJ2-7	CSARETGMSYEQYF	TGCAGTGCTAGAGAAACAGGGATGTCCTACGAGCAGTACTTC